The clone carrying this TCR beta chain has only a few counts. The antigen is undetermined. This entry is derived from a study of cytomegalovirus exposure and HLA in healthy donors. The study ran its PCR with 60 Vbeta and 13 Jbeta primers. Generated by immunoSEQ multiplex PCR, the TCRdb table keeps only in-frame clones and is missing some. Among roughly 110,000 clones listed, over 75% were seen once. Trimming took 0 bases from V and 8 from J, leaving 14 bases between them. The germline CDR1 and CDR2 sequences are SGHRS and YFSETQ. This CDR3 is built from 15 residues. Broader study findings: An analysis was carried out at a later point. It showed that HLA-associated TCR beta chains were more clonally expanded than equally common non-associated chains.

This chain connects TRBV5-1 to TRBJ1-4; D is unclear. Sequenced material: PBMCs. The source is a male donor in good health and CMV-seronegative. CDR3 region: CASSLGIPGAEKLFF. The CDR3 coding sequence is TGCGCCAGCAGCTTGGGGATACCGGGAGCCGAAAAACTGTTTTTT.